This TCR beta chain was captured by sequencing in a study of post-analysis software for immune sequencing data. A few counts support this clonotype. The target antigen is unknown. Trimming took 6 bases from V and 9 from J, leaving 18 bases between them. CDR3 size: 13 residues. The library was made from cDNA and included unique molecular identifiers. A population of about 0.95 to 10 million T cells gave rise to around 480,000 cDNA molecules. TCRdb passed the PCR reads through MiXCR, listing each CDR3 protein once. The sample has fewer than 900,000 distinct CDR3 sequences; 40% to 55% are singletons. Whole-study findings and limits: Patients showed TRBV5-6, TRBV5-1 and TRBV20-1 among about five TRBV segments more frequent than in controls. Batch-mates among the samples co-clustered strongly by F measure.

This sequence joins TRBV12-3 or TRBV12-4 and TRBJ2-7, with D perhaps matching TRBD1 or TRBD2 (6 bases each). Sequencing was performed on blood. The source is a girl aged 10 to 17 with multiple sclerosis. Here the CDR3 DNA reads TGTGCCAGCAGCCGAGACCCGGAGGGGGGGCAGTACTTC. Translated: CASSRDPEGGQYF.